One and the same sample provided the 20 T cell receptor beta chains below, sequenced in a study of cytotoxic CD8 clonotypes in ibrutinib-treated CLL. The assay was immunoSEQ multiplex PCR, and TCRdb's table has in-frame clones only and misses some. The repertoire holds tens of thousands of clones, less than 95% seen once, with around 3.1% in the top ten. The sample here was PBMCs, taken after 12 months of ibrutinib treatment. The receptor set was obtained from a human donor with chronic lymphocytic leukemia.

The chain is built from TRBV6-5 and TRBJ2-3; D uncertain. CDR3 length: 12 residues. Germline V gives CDR1 MNHEY, CDR2 SVGAGI. The V end was cut by 6 bases, the J end by 4 bases, with 8 bases between. The CDR3 spells CASSKRADTQYF. CDR3 nucleotides: TGTGCCAGCAGCAAGCGAGCAGATACGCAGTATTTT.

This chain links TRBV5-1 with TRBJ1-5; D is unclear. The CDR3 consists of 15 residues. The V and J ends lost 0 bases and 6 bases respectively, with 13 bases between them. CDR1 and CDR2 (germline): SGHRS, YFSETQ. CDR3 sequence: CASSLEVKGVQPQHF. The CDR3 bases are TGCGCCAGCAGCTTGGAGGTCAAGGGAGTTCAGCCCCAGCATTTT. Filled out from reference TRBV5-1 and TRBJ1-5, the complete variable domain reads KAGVTQTPRYLIKTRGQQVTLSCSPISGHRSVSWYQQTPGQGLQFLFEYFSETQRNKGNFPGRFSGRQFSNSRSEMNVSTLELGDSALYLCASSLEVKGVQPQHFGDGTRLSIL.

Only one count was recorded for this clone. The chain combines TRBV19 with TRBJ2-7; 10 nucleotides match TRBD2. V lost 6 bases, J lost 4 bases, and 6 bases stayed unmatched. Germline V lookup: CDR1 LNHDA, CDR2 SQIVND (reference sequence). The CDR3 totals 14 residues. The DNA for the CDR3 is TGTGCCAGTAGCAGCGGGAGGGCCAAATACGAGCAGTACTTC. This codes for CASSSGRAKYEQYF.

V usage is TRBV6-6 and J usage is TRBJ1-1, with D hard to call. Germline assignment: CDR1 MNHNY and CDR2 SVGAGI (reference sequence). The CDR3 covers 13 residues. V shed 10 bases and J shed 5 bases, with 17 bases lying between them. CDR3 DNA sequence: TGTGCCATCACTAGGATGGGTGGGACTGAAGCTTTCTTT. It is translated as CAITRMGGTEAFF.

The chain employs TRBV6-4 and TRBJ2-2, with no clear D. The CDR3 spans 12 residues. The V gene's germline CDR1 is MRHNA and CDR2 SNTAGT. With 0 bases removed from V and 11 bases from J, the gap between germline ends came to 7 bases. The CDR3 coding sequence is TGTGCCAGCAGTGACTCCCTAGGAGAGCTGTTTTTT. It codes for CASSDSLGELFF.

This chain connects TRBV30 to TRBJ1-3; D call uncertain. This CDR3 is 12 amino acids long. Germline loops: CDR1 GTSNPN, CDR2 SVGIG (reference sequence). The V gene lost 0 bases and the J gene lost 2 bases, with 2 bases spanning the gap. CDR3 protein: CAWSVAGNTIYF. The CDR3 DNA follows: TGTGCCTGGAGTGTAGCTGGAAACACCATATATTTT.

This chain joins TRBV28 and TRBJ2-3; D possibly corresponds to TRBD2 (5 bases). The CDR3 sequence is 12 residues long. Trimming took off 7 bases at V and 5 bases at J, with 10 bases between the two ends. In germline, CDR1 is MDHEN, CDR2 SYDVKM. This CDR3 reads CASKVAGDTQYF. CDR3 bases: TGTGCCAGCAAGGTGGCGGGAGATACGCAGTATTTT.

The genes are TRBV6-5 and TRBJ1-5; D remains ambiguous. The CDR3 length is 13 residues. Trimming removed 6 bases at V and 6 bases at J, with 12 bases between. The germline CDR1 and CDR2 sequences are MNHEY and SVGAGI. CDR3 coding DNA: TGTGCCAGCAGAAGGGTGGTCGGTCAGCCCCAGCATTTT. It encodes CASRRVVGQPQHF.

This clone was seen once. The chain has TRBV28 and TRBJ1-2, with D possibly being TRBD1 (5 bases). V was cut by 6 bases and J by 8 bases, with 13 bases left in between. The CDR3 is 12 residues long. Germline V gene lookup returns CDR1 MDHEN and CDR2 SYDVKM. CDR3 nucleotide sequence: TGTGCCAGCAGAGCGGGACCGGGGGGCTACACCTTC. Translated: CASRAGPGGYTF.

The chain joins TRBV29-1 to TRBJ1-2; D is uncertain. Looked up from germline, CDR1 is SQVTM and CDR2 is ANQGSEA. Trimming removed 3 bases from V and 6 bases from J, with 14 bases in between. The CDR3 sequence is 13 residues long. The CDR3 spells CSVDRTGVDGYTF. CDR3 DNA: TGCAGCGTTGACCGGACCGGGGTAGATGGCTACACCTTC.

With regard to this clone: Other DNA sequences of this sample code for an identical CDR3. The rearrangement links TRBV9 to TRBJ2-1; 10 bases agree with TRBD2. Trimming cost V 2 bases and J 8 bases; bases outside gene matches: 7. CDR3 length: 15 amino acids. Germline values: CDR1 SGDLS, CDR2 YYNGEE. CDR3 amino acids: CASSVASGSIDEQFF. In DNA form, the CDR3 reads TGTGCCAGCAGCGTCGCTAGCGGGAGTATCGATGAGCAGTTCTTC. Based on the CDR3 plus reference TRBV9 and TRBJ2-1, the full variable domain is DSGVTQTPKHLITATGQRVTLRCSPRSGDLSVYWYQQSLDQGLQFLIQYYNGEERAKGNILERFSAQQFPDLHSELNLSSLELGDSALYFCASSVASGSIDEQFFGPGTRLTVL.

The rearrangement joins TRBV6-6 to TRBJ2-3; unclear D gene. CDR1 and CDR2 from the germline V gene are MNHNY and SVGAGI (reference sequence). The CDR3 length is 12 residues. V was cut by 2 bases and J by 1 base, with 1 base left in between. The CDR3, as DNA: TGTGCCAGCAGTTACGGCACAGATACGCAGTATTTT. This gives the protein CASSYGTDTQYF.

The CDR3 region has the DNA TGTGCCAGCAGTGAATTGAGTAACACCGGGGAGCTGTTTTTT. Its protein product is CASSELSNTGELFF. J is TRBJ2-2 and V is TRBV25-1; D gene uncertain. The germline gives CDR1 MGHDK, CDR2 SYGVNS. Trimming removed 1 base at V and 2 bases at J, with 5 bases between. The CDR3 extends over 14 amino acids.

J is TRBJ1-5 and V is TRBV7-9; D call uncertain. Trimming removed 3 bases at V and 4 bases at J, with 10 bases between. The V gene's germline CDR1 is SEHNR and CDR2 FQNEAQ (reference sequence). This CDR3 comprises 14 residues. The CDR3 is CASSFGYGNQPQHF. CDR3 bases: TGTGCCAGCAGCTTTGGATATGGTAATCAGCCCCAGCATTTT.

Here the CDR3 DNA reads TGTGCCAGCAACCCGGGAGAGCTGTTTTTT. Its translation is CASNPGELFF. The V gene is TRBV7-9, the J gene TRBJ2-2; perhaps TRBD2 as D (5 bases). V was clipped by 7 bases and J by 11 bases, with 8 bases between them. The CDR3 totals 10 residues. Germline V lookup: CDR1 SEHNR, CDR2 FQNEAQ (reference sequence).

The genes are TRBV6-1 and TRBJ1-3, with no clear D. The CDR3 sequence is 13 residues long. V was trimmed by 6 bases and J by 7 bases, leaving 13 bases between them. Germline V gene data show CDR1 as MNHNS and CDR2 as SASEGT. The CDR3 here is CASRDVYGNTIYF. CDR3 nucleotide sequence: TGTGCCAGCAGGGATGTATACGGGAACACCATATATTTT.

The CDR3 DNA reads as TGTGCCAGCAGCCCGGAACGCAGGGGGCGGATGAACACTGAAGCTTTCTTT. Residues: CASSPERRGRMNTEAFF. The chain employs TRBV7-9 and TRBJ1-1; 8 nucleotides agree with TRBD1. This CDR3 is built from 17 residues. V was pared by 5 bases and J by 0 bases, with 11 bases of the junction left unmatched. In germline, CDR1 is SEHNR, CDR2 FQNEAQ (reference sequence).

This chain connects TRBV7-3 to TRBJ2-1; 14 bases are a match to TRBD2. V was clipped by 5 bases and J by 4 bases; unmatched bases: 7. Germline CDR1 reads SGHTA; CDR2 reads FQGTGA. The CDR3 covers 17 residues. The CDR3 nucleotides are TGTGCCAGCAGCCCCGATCGGACTAGCGGGAGGTACAATGAGCAGTTCTTC. Its translation: CASSPDRTSGRYNEQFF.

The V and J genes are TRBV11-2 and TRBJ2-1; TRBD2 matches 10 bases. CDR3 size: 17 residues. Germline CDR1 SGHAT, CDR2 FQNNGV. V was clipped by 1 base and J by 6 bases; unmatched bases: 9. The CDR3 spells CASSLGILAGPLNEQFF. The CDR3 region has the DNA TGTGCCAGCAGCTTAGGCATACTAGCGGGACCCCTCAATGAGCAGTTCTTC.

This chain links TRBV6-1 with TRBJ2-2; D is tentatively TRBD1 or TRBD2 (5 bases each). Germline V gene lookup returns CDR1 MNHNS and CDR2 SASEGT. This CDR3 contains 13 residues. V gave up 8 bases and J gave up 5 bases, with 12 bases separating them. Here the CDR3 DNA reads TGTGCCAGCGGGTACGAGGGGACCGGGGAGCTGTTTTTT. It specifies CASGYEGTGELFF.